A selection of T cell receptor beta chains follows, all from one sample in a study of shared clonotypes between healthy human individuals. The repertoire was sequenced with immunoSEQ multiplex PCR; TCRdb's copy has only in-frame clones and lacks some. The sample consists of roughly 2.4 million clones, approximately 96% of them appearing once. Sequencing was carried out using naive CD4+ T cells sorted from blood. Receptors originate from a man between 18 and 35 years old in good health. Each CDR3 is given with its conserved first and last residue. The order of the fields is V gene, J gene, D gene, clone size, CDR3 DNA, CDR3 protein. A D gene is named only where the DNA matches it firmly. Size is omitted from some rows. Given values are once, few, many or a class for expanded clones.

TRBV6-6,TRBJ1-2,.,.,TGTGCCAGCAGCTCTTTTAGCAGGGCCTATGGCTACACCTTC,CASSSFSRAYGYTF
TRBV18,TRBJ1-4,.,.,TGTGCCAGCTCACCAAGGACCGAGGAGAAACTGTTTTTT,CASSPRTEEKLFF
TRBV15,TRBJ1-1,.,.,TGTGCCACCAGCAGATTGAGGGACACTGAAGCTTTCTTT,CATSRLRDTEAFF
TRBV7-9,TRBJ1-6,.,.,TGTGCCAGCAGCCCCGGGCAGGGTTATAATTCACCCCTCCACTTT,CASSPGQGYNSPLHF
TRBV12-5,TRBJ2-1,TRBD1,.,TGTGCTAGTGGTCCATGGACAGGTTCCTACAATGAGCAGTTCTTC,CASGPWTGSYNEQFF
TRBV5-4,TRBJ1-4,.,.,TGTGCCAGCAGCTTACGACAGCTATCTGAAAAACTGTTTTTT,CASSLRQLSEKLFF
TRBV7-9,TRBJ2-5,.,.,TGTGCCAGCAGCTTTGGTCAGGGTGGCGGAGAGACCCAGTACTTC,CASSFGQGGGETQYF
TRBV4-1,TRBJ1-4,.,.,TGCGCCAGCAGCCTCGGACAGCTAAATGAAAAACTGTTTTTT,CASSLGQLNEKLFF
TRBV6-1,TRBJ2-3,TRBD1,.,TGTGCCAGCACCTTAGACAGGGGGAAAACAGATACGCAGTATTTT,CASTLDRGKTDTQYF
TRBV9,TRBJ2-5,.,.,TGTGCCAGCAGCGGGGTGAGGGGAGAGACCCAGTACTTC,CASSGVRGETQYF
TRBV6-1,TRBJ2-1,TRBD2,.,TGTGCCAGCAGCGAAAGGCTAGCGGGGTCCGATGAGCAGTTCTTC,CASSERLAGSDEQFF
TRBV7-9,TRBJ2-4,TRBD1,.,TGTGCCAGCAGTTTTGGACAGGGGGTTCTCAAAAACATTCAGTACTTC,CASSFGQGVLKNIQYF
TRBV9,TRBJ2-3,.,.,TGTGCCAGCAGCGTAGGACAGGGGAGGGCAGATACGCAGTATTTT,CASSVGQGRADTQYF
TRBV29-1,TRBJ2-5,TRBD2,.,TGCAGCGTTGAAGAGACTAGCGGGGGTCGTGAGACCCAGTACTTC,CSVEETSGGRETQYF
TRBV7-9,TRBJ1-2,.,once,TGTGCCAGCAGCTTAATGCGGGCGGGGGATGGCTACACCTTC,CASSLMRAGDGYTF